The rows below give T cell receptor beta chains drawn from one sample of a study of shared clonotypes between healthy human individuals. Sequencing was performed with immunoSEQ multiplex PCR; in TCRdb, only in-frame clones are kept and a portion is missing. The data hold roughly 2.6 million clones, with more than 90% observed a single time. Sequencing was carried out using naive CD4+ T cells sorted from blood. The receptors come from a man younger than 35 in good health. CDR3s leave out the opening cysteine and the closing phenylalanine or tryptophan.

CDR3 protein,CDR3 length,V gene,J gene
ASSEGGDTQY,10,TRBV14,TRBJ2-3
ASSEGDRANEKLF,13,TRBV25-1,TRBJ1-4
ASSTGTSGRDPD,12,TRBV5-4,TRBJ2-7
ASSVAPGGETEAF,13,TRBV9,TRBJ1-1
AWSAGQGFSGNTIY,14,TRBV30,TRBJ1-3
ASSPPGLNEQY,11,TRBV18,TRBJ2-7
ASNDGKNSPLH,11,TRBV6-5,TRBJ1-6
AISGSIMNTEAF,12,TRBV10-3,TRBJ1-1
ASSAGTGNYGYT,12,TRBV9,TRBJ1-2
ASSPLPGQRPDTQY,14,TRBV21-1,TRBJ2-3
ASSYQGMDNSPLH,13,TRBV6-5,TRBJ1-6
ASSANRGFATNEKLF,15,TRBV25-1,TRBJ1-4
ASRQGLDTEAF,11,TRBV10-1,TRBJ1-1
ASRTAGAGNTIY,12,TRBV2,TRBJ1-3
AISQDNGSYNEQF,13,TRBV10-3,TRBJ2-1
ASRPLGPAEKLF,12,TRBV6-5,TRBJ1-4
ASSLVQGRVNTIY,13,TRBV11-2,TRBJ1-3
ASSLTGTGSLYNEQF,15,TRBV7-3,TRBJ2-1
ASSESGFVPQH,11,TRBV25-1,TRBJ1-5
ASSSGLAGGVSQY,13,TRBV5-1,TRBJ2-5
ASSPGGGSREQY,12,TRBV2,TRBJ2-7
ASSLEYGIVGGYT,13,TRBV7-2,TRBJ1-2
ASSSRQLRNTGELF,14,TRBV7-6,TRBJ2-2
ASSDQRGGGVDTQY,14,TRBV28,TRBJ2-3
ASSYRGVNTEAF,12,TRBV6-5,TRBJ1-1
ASSLENTEAF,10,TRBV18,TRBJ1-1
ASSYRGQMNTEAF,13,TRBV6-5,TRBJ1-1
ASSMNTGYEQY,11,TRBV5-1,TRBJ2-7
ASSLQETNTEAF,12,TRBV5-1,TRBJ1-1
ASSPSTPVSGNTIY,14,TRBV9,TRBJ1-3
ASSTTPDSNQPQH,13,TRBV19,TRBJ1-5
ASRGGGVGTEAF,12,TRBV19,TRBJ1-1